These T cell receptor beta chains were read from a single sample in a study. TCRdb fed the 5' RACE reads into MiXCR, producing one record per CDR3 protein. This sample has 9,000 or so distinct CDR3 sequences, with 30% to 40% found just once. Sequencing used Tregs sorted from blood. Receptor source: a female donor with breast cancer. CDR3s include the opening cysteine and the closing phenylalanine or tryptophan. The D gene is left open where the match is weak. The size field is filled for only some rows; it gives once, few, many or a size class.

abundance | j_gene | v_gene | d_gene | CDR3aa | CDR3nt
NA | TRBJ2-1 | TRBV29-1 | TRBD2 | CSVDPIAGTYNEQFF | TGCAGCGTTGACCCGATAGCGGGAACCTACAATGAGCAGTTCTTC
NA | TRBJ1-5 | TRBV5-5 | NA | CASSQWTGSQPQHF | TGTGCCAGCAGCCAATGGACGGGGAGTCAGCCCCAGCATTTT
NA | TRBJ2-3 | TRBV7-2 | NA | CASSLWSGDTQYF | TGTGCCAGCAGCTTATGGTCCGGAGATACGCAGTATTTT
NA | TRBJ1-1 | TRBV20-1 | NA | CSAREATAVPTEAFF | TGCAGTGCTAGAGAGGCCACCGCAGTCCCCACTGAAGCTTTCTTT
few | TRBJ2-3 | TRBV5-1 | NA | CASSLQGDSTQYF | TGCGCCAGCAGCTTGCAAGGCGATAGTACGCAGTATTTT
NA | TRBJ2-3 | TRBV4-3 | NA | CASSQQLLSGGNTDTQYF | TGCGCCAGCAGCCAACAACTCCTTAGCGGCGGGAATACAGATACGCAGTATTTT
medium-sized | TRBJ2-1 | TRBV20-1 | NA | CSATSPRDQVYNEQFF | TGCAGTGCTACCAGCCCCCGGGACCAAGTGTACAATGAGCAGTTCTTC
NA | TRBJ2-5 | TRBV20-1 | NA | CSARGSINKTQYF | TGCAGTGCTAGAGGGTCTATTAACAAGACCCAGTACTTC
NA | TRBJ1-6 | TRBV7-2 | NA | CASSLGQGDSPLHF | TGTGCCAGCAGCTTGGGGCAGGGTGATTCACCCCTCCACTTT
medium-sized | TRBJ2-3 | TRBV7-9 | TRBD2 | CASSFSGRSDTQYF | TGTGCCAGCAGCTTTAGCGGGAGGTCAGATACGCAGTATTTT
few | TRBJ2-3 | TRBV20-1 | TRBD2 | CSAIGSGGLRTDTQYF | TGCAGTGCTATCGGTAGCGGGGGATTGCGCACAGATACGCAGTATTTT
NA | TRBJ2-1 | TRBV20-1 | TRBD2 | CSARELAGVEQFF | TGCAGTGCTAGAGAACTAGCGGGAGTTGAGCAGTTCTTC
NA | TRBJ2-1 | TRBV18 | TRBD2 | CASSASGSAPYYNEQFF | TGTGCCAGCTCAGCTAGCGGGAGTGCCCCCTACTACAATGAGCAGTTCTTC
few | TRBJ2-2 | TRBV6-2/TRBV6-3 | NA | CASSYSSDRRYTGELFF | TGTGCCAGCAGTTACTCCTCGGACCGACGATACACCGGGGAGCTGTTTTTT
NA | TRBJ2-1 | TRBV4-2 | TRBD2 | CAGSYRLADNEQFF | TGCGCCGGCAGTTACAGACTAGCCGACAATGAGCAGTTCTTC
medium-sized | TRBJ2-3 | TRBV20-1 | NA | CSARRVGDTQYF | TGCAGTGCTAGACGCGTCGGGGATACGCAGTATTTT
medium-sized | TRBJ2-3 | TRBV18 | NA | CASSPINPTDTQYF | TGTGCCAGCTCACCAATCAACCCCACAGATACGCAGTATTTT
NA | TRBJ2-7 | TRBV29-1 | TRBD2 | CSVRLAGVREQYF | TGCAGCGTTAGACTAGCGGGAGTTCGTGAGCAGTACTTC
NA | TRBJ2-1 | TRBV10-3 | NA | CAISESGTSYEQFF | TGTGCCATCAGTGAGTCTGGCACGAGCTATGAGCAGTTCTTC
NA | TRBJ2-2 | TRBV20-1 | NA | CSARGFGELFF | TGCAGTGCTAGGGGGTTCGGGGAGCTGTTTTTT
medium-sized | TRBJ2-1 | TRBV5-1 | NA | CASSSSLGQLLSYNEQFF | TGCGCCAGCAGCTCGAGCCTCGGACAGTTACTCTCCTACAATGAGCAGTTCTTC
NA | TRBJ2-3 | TRBV7-2 | NA | CASSQDWTAPRADTQYF | TGTGCCAGCAGCCAAGACTGGACAGCCCCTCGGGCAGATACGCAGTATTTT
NA | TRBJ1-1 | TRBV10-3 | NA | CAISESRLSTTEAFF | TGTGCCATCAGTGAGTCCCGCTTGAGCACCACTGAAGCTTTCTTT
once | TRBJ1-5 | TRBV20-1 | NA | CSVTARLPNQPQHF | TGCAGTGTGACCGCGAGGCTTCCTAATCAGCCCCAGCATTTT
few | TRBJ1-5 | TRBV28 | NA | CASRWSGTVSQPQHF | TGTGCCAGCAGGTGGTCCGGGACGGTATCCCAGCCCCAGCATTTT
NA | TRBJ2-3 | TRBV18 | TRBD2 | CASSPTGGPTDTQYF | TGTGCCAGCTCACCGACGGGAGGGCCAACAGATACGCAGTATTTT
NA | TRBJ2-2 | TRBV20-1 | NA | CSASTPGTGELFF | TGCAGTGCTAGTACCCCTGGCACCGGGGAGCTGTTTTTT
medium-sized | TRBJ2-1 | TRBV6-5 | TRBD2 | CASSTTSGRSYNEQFF | TGTGCCAGCAGTACTACTAGCGGGAGGTCCTACAATGAGCAGTTCTTC
NA | TRBJ1-5 | TRBV20-1 | TRBD1 | CSAQTGGSSNQPQHF | TGCAGTGCCCAAACAGGGGGCTCGAGCAATCAGCCCCAGCATTTT
NA | TRBJ2-2 | TRBV19 | NA | CASSTRPNPYTGELFF | TGTGCCAGTAGTACCCGTCCCAACCCATATACCGGGGAGCTGTTTTTT
NA | TRBJ1-2 | TRBV20-1 | NA | CSAAGGRGTF | TGCAGTGCGGCGGGGGGAAGGGGGACCTTC
NA | TRBJ2-2 | TRBV7-3 | NA | CASSYPGTGELFF | TGTGCCAGCAGCTACCCTGGGACCGGGGAGCTGTTTTTT
medium-sized | TRBJ2-5 | TRBV5-1 | TRBD2 | CASSRTSGRTQETQYF | TGCGCCAGCAGTAGGACTAGCGGGAGGACCCAAGAGACCCAGTACTTC
few | TRBJ1-6 | TRBV6-2/TRBV6-3 | TRBD1 | CASSRIQGAHNSPLHF | TGTGCCAGCAGTCGGATTCAGGGGGCGCATAATTCACCCCTCCACTTT
few | TRBJ1-2 | TRBV25-1 | NA | CASSEGGVLYGYTF | TGTGCCAGCAGTGAAGGCGGGGTCCTCTATGGCTACACCTTC
NA | TRBJ1-6 | TRBV6-5 | TRBD1 | CASSPSLRGNSPLHF | TGTGCCAGCAGCCCTTCACTCAGGGGGAATTCACCCCTCCACTTT
medium-sized | TRBJ1-1 | TRBV7-2 | NA | CASSVGGGTEAFF | TGTGCCAGCAGCGTGGGGGGCGGCACTGAAGCTTTCTTT
few | TRBJ1-1 | TRBV6-2/TRBV6-3 | NA | CASSYKGTNTEAFF | TGTGCCAGCAGTTACAAGGGGACAAACACTGAAGCTTTCTTT
NA | TRBJ1-2 | TRBV20-1 | TRBD1 | CSTGQESNYGYTF | TGCAGTACGGGACAGGAATCTAACTATGGCTACACCTTC
medium-sized | TRBJ2-1 | TRBV7-9 | TRBD2 | CASSLGGLAGRNEQFF | TGTGCCAGCAGCTTAGGAGGACTAGCGGGTAGAAATGAGCAGTTCTTC
NA | TRBJ1-1 | TRBV5-5 | TRBD1 | CASSLTGTGVVWAEAFF | TGCGCCAGCAGCTTGACCGGGACAGGGGTTGTCTGGGCTGAAGCTTTCTTT
few | TRBJ2-5 | TRBV12-3/TRBV12-4 | TRBD2 | CASSTELGLAGGETQYF | TGTGCCAGCAGCACCGAATTGGGACTAGCGGGAGGAGAGACCCAGTACTTC
few | TRBJ1-2 | TRBV12-3/TRBV12-4 | TRBD1 | CASSRRTGSYGYTF | TGTGCCAGCAGTCGAAGGACAGGGAGCTATGGCTACACCTTC
NA | TRBJ2-2 | TRBV6-1 | NA | CASSPGPKNGELFF | TGTGCCAGCAGCCCGGGACCCAAGAACGGGGAGCTGTTTTTT
NA | TRBJ2-1 | TRBV19 | NA | CASSNNHNEQFF | TGTGCCAGTAGTAATAACCACAATGAGCAGTTCTTC
medium-sized | TRBJ2-3 | TRBV20-1 | NA | CSADRDPSSQYF | TGCAGTGCTGACCGGGACCCCTCTTCGCAGTATTTT
few | TRBJ2-1 | TRBV3-1 | TRBD2 | CASSQDPGTSADEQFF | TGTGCCAGCAGCCAAGATCCCGGGACTAGCGCGGATGAGCAGTTCTTC
NA | TRBJ2-1 | TRBV7-9 | TRBD2 | CASSLGKLAGRNEQFF | TGTGCCAGCAGCTTAGGAAAACTAGCGGGTAGAAATGAACAGTTCTTC
NA | TRBJ1-4 | TRBV6-5 | NA | CASRGPKSVGKLFF | TGTGCCAGCAGGGGCCCGAAATCAGTCGGAAAACTGTTTTTT
few | TRBJ1-1 | TRBV20-1 | NA | CSARGRMNTEAFF | TGCAGTGCGCGTGGACGGATGAACACTGAAGCTTTCTTT
NA | TRBJ1-2 | TRBV6-1 | NA | CAIQYQSYGYTF | TGTGCCATCCAATATCAGAGTTATGGCTACACCTTC
few | TRBJ2-3 | TRBV20-1 | TRBD2 | CSAPTSGSLPDTQYF | TGCAGTGCTCCGACTAGCGGGAGTTTGCCAGATACGCAGTATTTT